These T cell receptor beta chains were read from a single sample in a study of PD-L1 blockade in urothelial cancer. Produced via immunoSEQ multiplex PCR; TCRdb's table is partial and in-frame only. The sample has more than 30,000 clones; 65% to 85% are singletons. Material: PBMCs, obtained around atezolizumab (anti-PD-L1) treatment. All receptors come from a man aged 55 to 70 with urothelial cancer. Each CDR3 is given with its conserved first and last residue. D genes are given only for firm matches. Clone size appears in some rows only: once, few, many, or a class for an expanded clone.

j_gene | v_gene | d_gene | abundance | CDR3aa | CDR3nt
TRBJ2-3 | TRBV13 | TRBD2 | . | CASSLYVRREGLSRPDTQYF | TGTGCCAGCAGCTTATACGTCCGGCGGGAGGGCCTGAGTCGTCCAGATACGCAGTATTTT
TRBJ2-5 | TRBV7-2 | . | . | CASSPAGGAQETQYF | TGTGCCAGCAGCCCCGCGGGCGGGGCACAAGAGACCCAGTACTTC
TRBJ1-2 | TRBV28 | . | . | CASSQQDGNGYTF | TGTGCCAGCAGCCAACAGGACGGCAATGGCTACACCTTC
TRBJ2-5 | TRBV5-1 | . | . | CASSTQDRLIQETQYF | TGCGCCAGCAGCACTCAGGACAGACTTATTCAGGAGACCCAGTACTTC
TRBJ2-7 | TRBV11-3 | . | . | CASSLGGGTAYEQYF | TGTGCCAGCAGCTTAGGAGGGGGGACAGCCTACGAGCAGTACTTC
TRBJ2-7 | TRBV5-5 | . | . | CASSLSGYEQYF | TGTGCCAGCAGCTTATCCGGGTACGAGCAGTACTTC
TRBJ2-3 | TRBV5-8 | . | . | CASSLAGEPQYF | TGTGCCAGCAGCTTGGCGGGGGAACCCCAGTATTTT
TRBJ1-4 | TRBV2 | . | . | CASSVGGANEKLFF | TGTGCCAGCAGCGTTGGGGGGGCTAATGAAAAACTGTTTTTT
TRBJ2-7 | TRBV9 | TRBD1 | . | CASSAQGVAGRPSYEQYF | TGTGCCAGCAGCGCCCAGGGGGTAGCAGGACGCCCATCCTACGAGCAGTACTTC
TRBJ2-5 | TRBV28 | . | . | CASSLWQGVETQYF | TGTGCCAGCAGTTTATGGCAGGGCGTGGAGACCCAGTACTTC
TRBJ2-4 | TRBV2 | TRBD1 | . | CASSEYIGTGYF | TGTGCCAGCAGTGAATACATCGGGACAGGGTACTTC
TRBJ1-6 | TRBV19 | . | few | CASSIVGLNSPLHF | TGTGCCAGTAGTATAGTGGGGCTGAATTCACCCCTCCACTTT
TRBJ1-5 | TRBV18 | . | once | CASSPGAGDQPQHF | TGTGCCAGCTCACCAGGCGCGGGGGATCAGCCCCAGCATTTT
TRBJ2-3 | TRBV11-3 | . | . | CASSLEGGSTGDTQYF | TGTGCCAGCAGCTTAGAGGGGGGTTCGACGGGGGATACGCAGTATTTT
TRBJ1-1 | TRBV28 | . | . | CATCLGLMNTEAFF | TGTGCCACCTGTTTGGGACTTATGAACACTGAAGCTTTCTTT
TRBJ1-5 | TRBV28 | . | . | CASSLSPRESNQPQHF | TGTGCCAGCAGTTTATCCCCCCGGGAGAGCAATCAGCCCCAGCATTTT
TRBJ1-3 | TRBV9 | . | few | CASSVDGIGNTIYF | TGTGCCAGCAGCGTGGACGGGATCGGAAACACCATATATTTT
TRBJ2-3 | TRBV7-6 | . | . | CASSLIRDSTDTQYF | TGTGCCAGCAGCTTAATCAGGGATAGCACAGATACGCAGTATTTT
TRBJ2-1 | TRBV6-5 | . | . | CASTQEGLGWNEQFF | TGTGCCAGCACCCAGGAGGGGCTAGGCTGGAATGAGCAGTTCTTC
TRBJ1-3 | TRBV25-1 | . | . | CASTGVVGNTIYF | TGTGCCAGCACCGGGGTAGTTGGAAACACCATATATTTT
TRBJ2-1 | TRBV5-6 | TRBD2 | . | CASSSGTSGPYNEQFF | TGTGCCAGCAGCTCCGGGACTAGCGGGCCATACAATGAGCAGTTCTTC
TRBJ2-1 | TRBV7-2 | TRBD2 | . | CASSRRGLAGADEQFF | TGTGCCAGCAGCCGGAGGGGACTAGCGGGAGCCGATGAGCAGTTCTTC
TRBJ1-2 | TRBV19 | . | . | CASSNDRSYGYTF | TGTGCCAGTAGTAACGACAGATCCTATGGCTACACCTTC
TRBJ2-4 | TRBV10-3 | . | . | CAISESGQGLAKNIQYF | TGTGCCATCAGTGAGTCGGGGCAGGGCCTAGCCAAAAACATTCAGTACTTC
TRBJ1-1 | TRBV6-6 | . | . | CASSTGNTEAFF | TGTGCCAGCTCGACAGGGAACACTGAAGCTTTCTTT
TRBJ2-3 | TRBV7-7 | TRBD2 | . | CASSLGGAGGGPDTQYF | TGTGCTAGCAGCCTCGGGGGCGCGGGGGGGGGCCCAGATACGCAGTATTTT
TRBJ2-2 | TRBV7-7 | TRBD2 | . | CASSPTSGSAGELFF | TGTGCTAGCAGCCCTACTAGCGGGAGTGCCGGGGAGCTGTTTTTT
TRBJ2-1 | TRBV15 | . | . | CATSGYPRGNDEQFF | TGTGCCACCAGCGGCTACCCGAGGGGGAATGATGAGCAGTTCTTC
TRBJ2-5 | TRBV28 | TRBD2 | . | CASSLRGLAGGPGETQYF | TGTGCCAGCAGTTTACGGGGGCTAGCGGGAGGGCCGGGGGAGACCCAGTACTTC
TRBJ2-7 | TRBV9 | . | . | CASSVTHGGANEQYF | TGTGCCAGCAGCGTAACTCATGGGGGCGCAAACGAGCAGTACTTC
TRBJ2-3 | TRBV7-9 | TRBD2 | . | CASSFPSGSAADTQYF | TGTGCCAGCAGCTTCCCTAGCGGGAGTGCGGCAGATACGCAGTATTTT
TRBJ1-1 | TRBV18 | . | . | CASSPPSRLEAFF | TGTGCCAGCTCACCACCGAGTAGACTTGAAGCTTTCTTT
TRBJ1-6 | TRBV7-9 | . | . | CASSLAQSFGNSPLHF | TGTGCCAGCAGCTTAGCCCAAAGTTTCGGGAATTCACCCCTCCACTTT
TRBJ2-1 | TRBV4-1 | TRBD1 | . | CASKRFSGTGENEQFF | TGCGCCAGCAAGCGATTTTCCGGGACAGGGGAAAATGAGCAGTTCTTC
TRBJ2-5 | TRBV7-2 | . | . | CASSWAEETQYF | TGTGCCAGCAGCTGGGCTGAGGAGACCCAGTACTTC
TRBJ2-7 | TRBV10-2 | TRBD2 | . | CASSTSGFYEQYF | TGCGCCAGCAGCACTAGCGGGTTTTACGAGCAGTACTTC
TRBJ2-7 | TRBV6-5 | TRBD2 | . | CASSYSTSGINEQYF | TGTGCCAGCAGTTACTCAACTAGCGGGATTAACGAGCAGTACTTC
TRBJ1-6 | TRBV4-2 | . | few | CASSQEGTGLNSPLHF | TGTGCCAGCAGCCAAGAAGGAACAGGGTTGAATTCACCCCTCCACTTT
TRBJ2-1 | TRBV7-4 | TRBD2 | once | CASSSGTSTNEQFF | TGTGCCAGCAGCTCCGGGACTAGTACGAATGAGCAGTTCTTC
TRBJ1-6 | TRBV7-2 | TRBD1 | . | CASSATNRGNSPLHF | TGTGCCAGCAGCGCAACTAACAGGGGGAATTCACCCCTCCACTTT
TRBJ2-1 | TRBV28 | TRBD2 | . | CASQLAGVFNEQFF | TGTGCCAGCCAGTTAGCGGGAGTTTTTAATGAGCAGTTCTTC
TRBJ1-1 | TRBV6-6 | TRBD1 | . | CASRTGGLGTEAFF | TGTGCCAGCAGGACAGGGGGCTTGGGCACTGAAGCTTTCTTT
TRBJ2-3 | TRBV11-2 | TRBD2 | . | CASSRGLAGLTFTDTQYF | TGTGCCAGCAGCAGAGGACTAGCGGGACTTACCTTCACAGATACGCAGTATTTT
TRBJ2-5 | TRBV19 | . | . | CASSIRPGVGETQYF | TGTGCCAGTAGTATTCGTCCAGGGGTCGGGGAGACCCAGTACTTC
TRBJ1-2 | TRBV6-6 | . | . | CASGGKEEGYGYTF | TGTGCCAGCGGGGGGAAAGAGGAGGGTTATGGCTACACCTTC
TRBJ1-1 | TRBV10-1 | TRBD1 | . | CASREKGQGGVKHTEAFF | TGCGCCAGCAGGGAAAAAGGACAGGGGGGAGTAAAGCACACTGAAGCTTTCTTT
TRBJ1-1 | TRBV4-1 | TRBD1 | . | CASSQGGQPIGTEAFF | TGCGCCAGCAGCCAGGGGGGACAGCCAATCGGCACTGAAGCTTTCTTT
TRBJ2-1 | TRBV28 | . | few | CASSPGTLRFF | TGTGCCAGCAGTCCCGGGACTCTGCGGTTCTTC
TRBJ1-4 | TRBV2 | TRBD1 | once | CASTKTGGASEKLFF | TGTGCCAGCACTAAGACAGGGGGCGCGAGTGAAAAACTGTTTTTT
TRBJ2-1 | TRBV4-1 | TRBD2 | . | CASSQYSIAGGTNNEQFF | TGCGCCAGCAGCCAATACTCGATAGCGGGAGGGACGAACAATGAGCAGTTCTTC
TRBJ2-2 | TRBV19 | TRBD2 | . | CASGTSVNTGELFF | TGTGCCAGTGGGACTAGCGTTAACACCGGGGAGCTGTTTTTT
TRBJ2-5 | TRBV7-9 | . | . | CASSFERQETQYF | TGTGCCAGCAGCTTCGAGCGCCAAGAGACCCAGTACTTC
TRBJ1-3 | TRBV5-1 | . | . | CASSLTASGNTIYF | TGCGCCAGCAGCTTGACAGCTTCTGGAAACACCATATATTTT
TRBJ2-7 | TRBV6-5 | . | . | CASSYSITGKPGYWYF | TGTGCCAGCAGTTACTCGATCACCGGAAAACCGGGGTATTGGTACTTC
TRBJ1-2 | TRBV28 | TRBD1 | . | CASRQGYGYTF | TGTGCCAGTCGACAGGGGTATGGCTACACCTTC